This T cell receptor beta chain originates from a study of Ad26.COV2.S vaccination and SARS-CoV-2 variants. Assay used: immunoSEQ multiplex PCR; TCRdb lists only in-frame clones, some missing. The sample includes around 250,000 clones, around 88% of them seen just once. Between the trimmed V and J ends, which lost 9 bases and 0 bases, there was a span of 11 bases. This CDR3 is 13 amino acids long. This clone was detected only a few times. The treatment denotes: approximately 18 received Ad26.COV2.S at low or high dose, single or two shots; about five received placebo; per-sample allocation not given. Day 63 after the first injection of vaccine or placebo was the sampling time.

The starting material was peripheral blood, obtained in a trial of Ad26.COV2.S vaccine versus placebo. The chain is built from TRBV12-3 or TRBV12-4 and TRBJ1-1; unclear D gene. The sequence came from a person between 18 and 60 years old who received the Ad26.COV2.S COVID-19 vaccine or a placebo. The CDR3 reads CASNRFMNTEAFF. As DNA, the CDR3 is TGTGCCAGTAACAGATTCATGAACACTGAAGCTTTCTTT.